This record concerns one T cell receptor (beta chain) sequence. The CDR3 totals 16 residues. V was pared by 5 bases and J by 1 base, with 6 bases of the junction left unmatched. CDR1 and CDR2 (germline): MDHEN, SYDVKM. This record belongs to a study of control samples from healthy donors and cancer patients. Only in-frame clones appear in the TCRdb table, and some are missing; sequencing was by immunoSEQ multiplex PCR. The profile covers fewer than 200,000 clones, with around 94% appearing a single time and around 15% taken by the ten largest. The origin of this receptor is a man aged 60 to 69 with colorectal cancer. The V gene is TRBV28, the J gene TRBJ1-2, with 11 nucleotides matching TRBD1. The sequencing input was PBMCs. CDR3 coding DNA: TGTGCCAGCAGTACGGCAGGGACAGGGGGTAACTATGGCTACACCTTC. Its translation is CASSTAGTGGNYGYTF.